One and the same sample provided the 13 T cell receptor beta chains below, sequenced in a study of cytomegalovirus exposure and HLA in healthy donors. PCR used 60 Vbeta primers and 13 Jbeta primers. TCRdb keeps only in-frame clones here, not all; method: immunoSEQ multiplex PCR. The sample lists approximately 110,000 clones, roughly 70% seen once, with roughly 0.87% in the top ten. Material for sequencing was PBMCs. Receptors originate from a woman aged 25 to 39 in good health and CMV-seronegative.

V usage is TRBV7-8 and J usage is TRBJ1-1; 7 bases align to TRBD1. The germline CDR1 and CDR2 sequences are SGHVS and FQNEAQ. Trimming took 5 bases from V and 4 from J; bases not matched to a gene: 10. The CDR3 length is 15 residues. The DNA of the CDR3 is TGTGCCAGCAGCGCGACGGCAGGGGGAGGCACTGAAGCTTTCTTT. This translates into CASSATAGGGTEAFF.

V and J are TRBV5-4 and TRBJ2-7; the match to TRBD2 covers 7 bases. The CDR3 sequence is 14 residues long. V lost 2 bases, J lost 3 bases, and 5 bases stayed unmatched. Per germline, CDR1 SGHNT and CDR2 YYREEE (reference sequence). CDR3 nucleotide sequence: TGTGCCAGCAGCTTAGGGACTACTATCTACGAGCAGTACTTC. Translating it yields CASSLGTTIYEQYF.

The chain has TRBV7-9 and TRBJ1-3; D gene uncertain. V was cut by 6 bases and J by 4 bases, with 10 bases left in between. There are 13 residues in the CDR3. Germline values: CDR1 SEHNR, CDR2 FQNEAQ (reference sequence). The CDR3, as DNA: TGTGCCAGCAGACAAACCTGGGGAAACACCATATATTTT. It translates to CASRQTWGNTIYF. Full variable domain (outside the CDR3, taken from reference TRBV7-9 and TRBJ1-3): DTGVSQNPRHKITKRGQNVTFRCDPISEHNRLYWYRQTLGQGPEFLTYFQNEAQLEKSRLLSDRFSAERPKGSFSTLEIQRTEQGDSAMYLCASRQTWGNTIYFGEGSWLTVV.

This clone turned up a few times. The V and J genes are TRBV6-5 and TRBJ2-5, with a tentative D call TRBD2 (5 bases). Germline V gives CDR1 MNHEY, CDR2 SVGAGI. Trimming took 5 bases from V and 3 from J, leaving 13 bases between them. The length of the CDR3 is 14 residues. CDR3 region: CASSLSGNKETQYF. In DNA form, the CDR3 reads TGTGCCAGCAGTCTCTCGGGGAACAAAGAGACCCAGTACTTC.

This chain links TRBV30 with TRBJ2-5, with no clear D. The CDR3 is made up of 13 amino acids. Between the trimmed V and J ends, which lost 4 bases and 2 bases, there was a span of 11 bases. CDR1 is GTSNPN, CDR2 SVGIG, per germline (reference sequence). This CDR3 reads CAWNAVAQETQYF. For the CDR3, the DNA is TGTGCCTGGAACGCGGTGGCTCAAGAGACCCAGTACTTC.

This clone was found a few times. V usage is TRBV7-2 and J usage is TRBJ1-1; 7 nucleotides match TRBD1. Trimming cost V 5 bases and J 9 bases; bases outside gene matches: 9. CDR1 is SGHTA and CDR2 is FQGNSA in the germline V gene. This CDR3 region has 13 residues. The CDR3 DNA sequence: TGTGCCAGCAGCCCTAACGAGGGGGCGCAAGCTTTCTTT. Protein sequence: CASSPNEGAQAFF. The full variable domain, in which reference TRBV7-2 and TRBJ1-1 provide the parts outside the CDR3, is GAGVSQSPSNKVTEKGKDVELRCDPISGHTALYWYRQSLGQGLEFLIYFQGNSAPDKSGLPSDRFSAERTGGSVSTLTIQRTQQEDSAVYLCASSPNEGAQAFFGQGTRLTVV.

This clone was found a few times. The chain employs TRBV19 and TRBJ1-1; 8 positions match TRBD1. The CDR3 sequence is 14 residues long. V shed 4 bases and J 5 bases; nucleotides not matched to a gene: 6. Germline CDR1 is LNHDA and CDR2 is SQIVND (reference sequence). CDR3 region: CASSTQGAGTEAFF. CDR3 nucleotide sequence: TGTGCCAGTAGTACCCAGGGGGCTGGGACTGAAGCTTTCTTT. The complete variable domain, with remaining parts taken from reference TRBV19 and TRBJ1-1, reads DGGITQSPKYLFRKEGQNVTLSCEQNLNHDAMYWYRQDPGQGLRLIYYSQIVNDFQKGDIAEGYSVSREKKESFPLTVTSAQKNPTAFYLCASSTQGAGTEAFFGQGTRLTVV.

In its sample, this clone was seen a few times. The chain has TRBV6-5 and TRBJ1-1; D is perhaps TRBD1 (5 bases). Germline-derived CDR1 and CDR2 are MNHEY and SVGAGI. The V end lost 2 bases, the J end lost 5 bases, and 9 bases lay between the germline ends. The CDR3 totals 13 residues. CDR3 in amino acids: CASSYLEGTEAFF. Written as DNA, the CDR3 is TGTGCCAGCAGTTACCTGGAGGGGACTGAAGCTTTCTTT.

This chain connects TRBV25-1 to TRBJ2-7; tentative D call: TRBD1 (6 bases). The germline V gene encodes CDR1 MGHDK and CDR2 SYGVNS. V was shortened by 6 bases and J by 1 base, with 10 bases between the two germline ends. This CDR3 spans 13 amino acids. The CDR3 sequence: CASSPTGSYEQYF. CDR3 bases: TGTGCCAGCAGCCCGACAGGTTCCTACGAGCAGTACTTC.

In this sample, this clone turned up a few times. The chain is built from TRBV6-1 and TRBJ1-1; tentatively, D is TRBD1 (6 bases). Germline CDR1 reads MNHNS; CDR2 reads SASEGT. Trimming stripped 9 bases from V and 6 bases from J, with 17 bases between. The CDR3 spans 13 residues. For the CDR3, the DNA is TGTGCCAGTACGGGACATTATCCCGCTGAAGCTTTCTTT. It encodes CASTGHYPAEAFF.

The V gene is TRBV29-1, the J gene TRBJ1-2, with a tentative D call TRBD1 (5 bases). CDR3 length: 14 amino acids. Germline V gene data show CDR1 as SQVTM and CDR2 as ANQGSEA. The V gene lost 0 bases and the J gene lost 8 bases, with 16 bases spanning the gap. CDR3 in DNA: TGCAGCGTTGAAGATAAGAGGACATATCAAGGCTACACCTTC. This sequence encodes CSVEDKRTYQGYTF.

CDR3 sequence reads: CASSQGEGYGYTF. The CDR3 DNA reads as TGTGCCAGCAGCCAGGGGGAAGGTTATGGCTACACCTTC. V and J are TRBV7-2 and TRBJ1-2; 7 bases are shared with TRBD1. The germline V gene has CDR1 SGHTA and CDR2 FQGNSA. This CDR3 comprises 13 residues. The V segment lost 5 bases and the J segment 5 bases; nucleotides outside the gene matches: 5. Drawing the rest from reference TRBV7-2 and TRBJ1-2, the complete variable domain is GAGVSQSPSNKVTEKGKDVELRCDPISGHTALYWYRQSLGQGLEFLIYFQGNSAPDKSGLPSDRFSAERTGGSVSTLTIQRTQQEDSAVYLCASSQGEGYGYTFGSGTRLTVV.

The CDR3 DNA is TGTGCCAGCAGCTTTCAGGCAGACAACTATGGCTACACCTTC. Translated: CASSFQADNYGYTF. This chain joins TRBV11-2 and TRBJ1-2; D is ambiguous. V dropped 3 bases and J dropped 2 bases, with 10 bases sitting between them. Looked up from germline, CDR1 is SGHAT and CDR2 is FQNNGV. CDR3 size: 14 residues.